The rows below give T cell receptor beta chains drawn from one sample of a study of T cells in narcolepsy. Sequenced by immunoSEQ multiplex PCR; TCRdb stores in-frame clones only, minus some. The sample shows under 20,000 clones, approximately 90% of them seen only once. The sample was memory (CD45RA-) CD4+ T cells from blood. Receptor source: a human donor in good health. CDR3s include the opening cysteine and the closing phenylalanine or tryptophan. D genes are given only for firm matches. Clone size is given for some rows only: seen once, a few or many times, or a class if the clone is expanded.

>TRBV11-2|-|TRBJ1-4|TRBD1
CASSLGGQGNEKLFF
TGTGCCAGCAGCTTAGGGGGACAGGGGAATGAAAAACTGTTTTTT
>TRBV19|-|TRBJ1-4|-
CASSRYRSNNTTNEKLFF
TGTGCCAGTAGTCGATACAGGAGTAATAACACAACTAATGAAAAACTGTTTTTT
>TRBV5-1|-|TRBJ2-7|TRBD1
CASSFLLTGGSYEQYF
TGCGCCAGCAGCTTTTTACTTACAGGGGGGTCCTACGAGCAGTACTTC
>TRBV7-2|once|TRBJ2-7|TRBD2
CASSLGLVRGAEYEQYF
TGTGCCAGCAGCTTAGGATTAGTGCGGGGGGCTGAATACGAGCAGTACTTC
>TRBV7-2|-|TRBJ2-7|-
CASSLSRDYEQYF
TGTGCCAGCAGCTTAAGCAGGGACTACGAGCAGTACTTC
>TRBV13|-|TRBJ2-4|-
CASRRAGAKNIQYF
TGTGCCAGCAGGCGAGCGGGAGCCAAAAACATTCAGTACTTC
>TRBV25-1|once|TRBJ1-2|-
CASSRADAGYGYTF
TGTGCCAGCAGTCGGGCCGATGCTGGCTATGGCTACACCTTC
>TRBV7-3|-|TRBJ1-2|-
CASSFGQGPYGYTF
TGTGCCAGCAGCTTTGGGCAGGGACCCTATGGCTACACCTTC
>TRBV7-6|-|TRBJ1-2|TRBD1
CASTKGQGGNYGYTF
TGTGCCAGCACCAAGGGACAGGGAGGCAACTATGGCTACACCTTC
>TRBV5-7|-|TRBJ1-5|TRBD1
CASSLDRGYNQPQHF
TGTGCCAGCAGCTTGGACAGGGGGTACAATCAGCCCCAGCATTTT
>TRBV21-1|-|TRBJ1-3|-
CASSLLGGQGPSGNTIYF
TGTGCCAGCAGTCTACTAGGAGGACAGGGCCCCTCTGGAAACACCATATATTTT
>TRBV5-1|-|TRBJ2-7|-
CASSVDSNSYEQYF
TGCGCCAGCAGCGTTGACAGTAACAGCTACGAGCAGTACTTC
>TRBV5-5|-|TRBJ1-2|-
CASSSRGMDGYTF
TGTGCCAGCAGCTCCCGGGGGATGGATGGCTACACCTTC
>TRBV14|-|TRBJ1-2|-
CASSQDRGVYGYTF
TGTGCCAGCAGCCAAGACAGGGGAGTTTATGGCTACACCTTC
>TRBV6-6|-|TRBJ2-1|TRBD1
CASKGDSSYNEQFF
TGTGCCAGCAAAGGGGACAGCTCCTACAATGAGCAGTTCTTC
>TRBV6-5|few|TRBJ1-2|TRBD1
CASSRTGVGYGYTF
TGTGCCAGCAGTCGTACAGGGGTAGGCTATGGCTACACCTTC
>TRBV4-3|-|TRBJ1-5|-
CASSLRQGNQPQHF
TGCGCCAGCAGCCTCAGACAGGGCAATCAGCCCCAGCATTTT
>TRBV9|-|TRBJ2-7|TRBD1
CASSARQGTYEQYF
TGTGCCAGCAGCGCTCGACAGGGCACCTACGAGCAGTACTTC
>TRBV7-4|-|TRBJ2-7|-
CASSFPPRAYEQYF
TGTGCCAGCAGTTTTCCCCCCAGGGCCTACGAGCAGTACTTC
>TRBV30|once|TRBJ1-5|-
CAWSLGAESINSNQPQHF
TGTGCCTGGAGTCTGGGGGCCGAGAGTATTAATAGCAATCAGCCCCAGCATTTT
>TRBV5-1|-|TRBJ2-4|-
CASSEQGQENIQYF
TGCGCCAGCAGTGAGCAGGGGCAAGAAAACATTCAGTACTTC
>TRBV6-1|-|TRBJ2-7|-
CASRPRVGEQYF
TGTGCCAGCAGGCCCAGGGTAGGGGAGCAGTACTTC
>TRBV30|-|TRBJ1-1|-
CAWSQEEAFF
TGTGCCTGGAGTCAAGAGGAAGCTTTCTTT
>TRBV6-5|-|TRBJ1-2|-
CAATTGGYGYTF
TGTGCCGCTACGACAGGTGGATATGGCTACACCTTC
>TRBV5-8|-|TRBJ2-3|TRBD1
CASKPGGSTDTQYF
TGTGCCAGCAAACCAGGGGGCAGCACAGATACGCAGTATTTT
>TRBV5-1|once|TRBJ1-1|-
CASSFRVNTEAFF
TGCGCCAGCAGTTTCAGGGTGAACACTGAAGCTTTCTTT
>TRBV28|-|TRBJ1-1|-
CASTPVAGRGMNTEAFF
TGTGCCAGCACCCCGGTGGCCGGGAGGGGTATGAACACTGAAGCTTTCTTT
>TRBV27|-|TRBJ1-5|TRBD1
CASSFSRTGPQHF
TGTGCCAGCAGTTTCTCACGGACAGGGCCCCAGCATTTT
>TRBV30|-|TRBJ2-7|-
CAWIREGYEQYF
TGTGCCTGGATCAGGGAAGGGTACGAGCAGTACTTC
>TRBV6-1|few|TRBJ2-5|TRBD2
CASSASSGGRGETQYF
TGTGCCAGCAGTGCGTCTAGCGGGGGTAGGGGAGAGACCCAGTACTTC
>TRBV11-3|-|TRBJ2-7|-
CASSLDSSYEQYF
TGTGCCAGCAGCTTAGATTCGAGCTACGAGCAGTACTTC
>TRBV25-1|-|TRBJ2-5|TRBD1
CASSELLGQGAGLAQYF
TGTGCCAGCAGTGAACTCTTGGGACAGGGGGCAGGTTTGGCCCAGTACTTC
>TRBV11-2|-|TRBJ2-7|TRBD2
CASSVGTSGIYEQYF
TGTGCCAGCAGCGTCGGGACTAGCGGGATCTACGAGCAGTACTTC
>TRBV6-6|-|TRBJ2-3|TRBD1
CASRETGEDTQYF
TGTGCCAGCAGAGAGACAGGGGAAGATACGCAGTATTTT
>TRBV5-4|-|TRBJ2-6|-
CASSLNSNSGANVLTF
TGTGCCAGCAGCTTGAACTCCAACTCTGGGGCCAACGTCCTGACTTTC